This is a list of T cell receptor beta chains from one sample in a study of T cells in Graves' hyperthyroidism and ophthalmopathy. MiXCR, run by TCRdb on the multiplex PCR reads, gives a single entry per CDR3 protein. The top ten clones hold approximately 18% of a sample with a few hundred thousand distinct CDR3 sequences, 17% of them seen once. Sequencing was carried out using blood. These TCRs come from a woman between 18 and 30 years old with Graves' ophthalmopathy. Both conserved end residues are part of each CDR3. The D gene is left open where the match is weak. Only part of the rows carry a size: once, few, many, or a class if the clone is expanded.

d_gene	v_gene	abundance	j_gene	CDR3nt	CDR3aa
.	TRBV7-9	many	TRBJ1-2	TGTGCCAGCAGCTTACGGGGCAGGGACCATGGCTACACCTTC	CASSLRGRDHGYTF
.	TRBV7-9	.	TRBJ1-4	.	CASSLASGQGLMKNCFF
.	TRBV3-1	few	TRBJ2-7	TGTGCCAGCACCCCTCTTCCGGGCGGAGTCTACGAGCAGTACTTC	CASTPLPGGVYEQYF
.	TRBV27	few	TRBJ1-4	TGTGCCAGCAGTCTTACAGGGACATTTGGAAAACTGTTTTTT	CASSLTGTFGKLFF
TRBD1	TRBV27	many	TRBJ1-5	TGTGCCAGCACAGGGACAGGCTATAGCAATCAGCCCCAGCATTTT	CASTGTGYSNQPQHF
TRBD2	TRBV6-1	few	TRBJ2-1	TGTGCCAGCAGTCAATATAAAGCTCGACTAGCGGGGGAATACAATGAGCAGTTCTTC	CASSQYKARLAGEYNEQFF
TRBD2	TRBV5-4	.	TRBJ2-1	TGTGCCAGCAGCGGGGTAGCGGGAGGGCCAGGTCGGTCCTACAATGAGCAGTTCTTC	CASSGVAGGPGRSYNEQFF
.	TRBV4-2	few	TRBJ2-2	TGTGCCAGCAGCCAAGAGGGGCTAGCGACGAACACCGGGGAGCTGTTTTTT	CASSQEGLATNTGELFF
.	TRBV18	many	TRBJ1-1	TGTGCCAGCTCACCATTGGCAGGGGATAGCAAGGACACTGAAGCTTTCTTT	CASSPLAGDSKDTEAFF
TRBD1	TRBV6-2/TRBV6-3	many	TRBJ1-6	TGTGCCAGCAGGACCGGACAGGAGGCTTCACCCCTCCACTTT	CASRTGQEASPLHF
TRBD1	TRBV28	many	TRBJ1-6	TGTGCCAGCAGCCTGGGGGGACAGTTCATTAGCTCCTATAATTCACCCCTCCACTTT	CASSLGGQFISSYNSPLHF